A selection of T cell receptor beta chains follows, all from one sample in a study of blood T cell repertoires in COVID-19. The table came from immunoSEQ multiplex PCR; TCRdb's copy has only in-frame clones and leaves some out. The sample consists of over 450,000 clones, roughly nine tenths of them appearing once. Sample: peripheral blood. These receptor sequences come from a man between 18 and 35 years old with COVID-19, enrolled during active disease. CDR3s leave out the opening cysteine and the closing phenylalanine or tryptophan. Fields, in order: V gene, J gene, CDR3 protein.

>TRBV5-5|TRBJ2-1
ASSLARTSTSVNEQF
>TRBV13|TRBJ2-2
ASSPRLAGNGELF
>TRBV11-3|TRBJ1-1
ASSPSWQGAQSTEAF
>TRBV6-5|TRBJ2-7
ASSPGGGGVYEQY
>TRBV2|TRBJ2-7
ASTSGTGLTYEQY
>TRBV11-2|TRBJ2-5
ASSTLGREGQETQY
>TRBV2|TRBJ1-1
ASSGLTENTEAF
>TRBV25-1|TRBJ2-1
ASQSGNGYNEQF
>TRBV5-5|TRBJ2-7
ASSLAGTASYEQY
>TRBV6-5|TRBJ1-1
ASSPDRGTEAF
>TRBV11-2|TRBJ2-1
ASSFEFPGTSDFNEQF
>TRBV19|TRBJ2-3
ASGGTGGLTDTQY
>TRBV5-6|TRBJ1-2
ASSFEGEAGYT
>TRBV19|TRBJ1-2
ASSKDLSLTGSAYGYT
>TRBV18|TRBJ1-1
ASSPDRHPNTEAF
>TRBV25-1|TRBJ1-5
ASSESGRGSNQPQH
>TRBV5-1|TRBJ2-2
ASSSGLSVNTGELF
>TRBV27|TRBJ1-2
ASSLRSGLRGYT
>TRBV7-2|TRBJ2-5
ASSLDRGQIQETQY
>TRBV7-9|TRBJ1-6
ASSSSAWENSYNSPLH
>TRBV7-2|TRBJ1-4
ASSPDRGGGEKLF
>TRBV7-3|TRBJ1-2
ASSVSESSGYT
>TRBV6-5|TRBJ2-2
ASSYPPFTGELF
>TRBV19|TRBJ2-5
ASMAAGGPQTQY
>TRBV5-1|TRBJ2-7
ASSSGSNEQY
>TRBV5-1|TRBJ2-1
ASRSGGLAGVSEQF
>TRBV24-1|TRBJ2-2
ATSPGVTGELF
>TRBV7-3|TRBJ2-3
ASSLTSSQKPTDTQY
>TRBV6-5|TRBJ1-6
ASSYSPTGYNSPLH
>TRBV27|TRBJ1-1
ASSSTLNTEAF
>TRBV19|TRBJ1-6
ASSNRQGYSPLH
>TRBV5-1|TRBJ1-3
ASSLGGSSGNTIY
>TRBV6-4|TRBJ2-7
ASSQTDRGEQY